This T cell receptor (beta chain) came from a study of T cells in Graves' hyperthyroidism and ophthalmopathy (dated by TCRdb to about 2019). Some background on the complete study: To identify TCR V-J signatures that set the groups apart, the researchers used a discovery cohort of 90 to 100 patients, made up of approximately 43 with Graves' ophthalmopathy and 55 to 65 with stable Graves' hyperthyroidism. Following sampling, methimazole starting at 30 mg daily was given to hyperthyroidism patients, and high-dose intravenous methylprednisolone was given to ophthalmopathy patients. According to the paper, TCR Vbeta CDR3 sequencing was carried out on 135 peripheral blood samples, which came from approximately 41 ophthalmopathy, around 74 hyperthyroidism and about 17 progressor patients. The approximately 97 discovery patients were randomly divided into training and test sets at a 7:3 ratio. Whether ophthalmopathy could be predicted prospectively was tested in an independent validation cohort made up of under 20 hyperthyroidism patients plus 17 patients who later progressed to ophthalmopathy. In more than 5 Graves' hyperthyroidism patients, the study also compared T-cell repertoires from thyroid tissue with T-cell repertoires from blood. Summary of the overall study and its limitations: During validation, the model predicted progression to ophthalmopathy a median of approximately 7 months ahead of onset, with 70.59% sensitivity and almost 75% specificity. No statistical method was used to fix the sample size in advance, and group allocation was not hidden from the investigators. A model built on a 13 V-J signature distinguished ophthalmopathy from stable hyperthyroidism, reaching roughly 88% sensitivity and under 84% specificity in cross-validation and 80%/75% in testing. Most expanded thyroid clonotypes (frequency above 0.001) were also detected in blood, a finding suggesting that blood repertoires may reflect thyroid immune responses.

As regards this clonotype: Its antigen has not been determined. The record has no base qualities; no much larger clone is one base away.

The TCR beta CDR3 regions were amplified from RNA transcripts. For the first round of RT-PCR on the TCR CDR3, the HTBI primer set was used together with the Qiagen OneStep RT-PCR kit. Libraries were constructed in a second round of multiplex PCR, after which size selection and purification were carried out. The libraries were sequenced on an Illumina HiSeq2000 using paired-end 100 bp reads. The authors' pipeline ran thus. SOAPnuke was used to process the raw data, throwing out any read that contained adapters or uncalled bases, had a mean Phred below 15, or lacked an exact constant-primer or identifier match. COPE v1.2.5 was used to merge high-quality paired reads, and clonotypes were defined as unique nucleotide sequences. MiTCR v1.1 was used to align clonotypes to the IMGT TRBV, TRBD and TRBJ reference segments. The analysis was restricted to V-J combinations with a frequency above 0.0001, which together covered over 99% of the repertoires. The TCS score was defined as the ratio of F50 (clonal expansion) to E x V (chaos), calculated using BLOSUM62-based TCRdist between CDR3 peptides within each V-J. Welch's t-statistics and random forest reduced around 550 V-J features to fewer than 15, which were used in a naive Bayes classifier (R e1071). The similarity between thyroid and blood repertoires was quantified using the Morisita-Horn index. TCRdb itself trimmed the public reads at Q25 with fastp, ran MiXCR and retained productive beta chains. Records with the same CDR3 protein are collapsed into one entry carrying the most frequent genes and DNA. Here the V and J calls rest on TCRdb's processing, not on the authors' analysis. The table for this sample lists more than 550,000 distinct CDR3 sequences; just under 45% of them were counted only once. Clones ranked in the top ten supply approximately 6.8% of the sample.

The study excluded patients with uncontrolled infections, other autoimmune diseases, pregnancy or lactation. Diagnoses were established on the basis of clinical symptoms, serum thyroxine and TRAb, thyroid ultrasound, and orbital computed tomography. Total RNA was extracted using Trizol reagent, and RNA quality was assessed on an Agilent 2100 Bioanalyzer. Its CDR3 holds 17 amino acids, cysteine through phenylalanine. Here the CDR3 DNA is all that survives: 51 bases in frame from base 1. V and J are trimmed by 6 bases and 4 bases, and the gene matches miss 12 bases of the junction. Sequences SNHLY (CDR1) and FYNNEI (CDR2) are obtained from the germline V gene.

This receptor was identified in an adult man with Graves' disease, either hyperthyroidism or ophthalmopathy (not recorded which). The rearranged segments are TRBV2 and TRBJ1-5; 10 junctional bases match TRBD1. Sequences were obtained from peripheral blood or thyroid tissue (not recorded which). The sequenced DNA is TGTGCCAGCAGCATGACAGGGGGCACGATCCTTAATCAGCCCCAGCATTTT. Protein translation: CASSMTGGTILNQPQHF. The full variable domain, with segments outside the CDR3 supplied by the reference TRBV2 and TRBJ1-5 proteins, appears as EPEVTQTPSHQVTQMGQEVILRCVPISNHLYFYWYRQILGQKVEFLVSFYNNEISEKSEIFDDQFSVERPDGSNFTLKIRSTKLEDSAMYFCASSMTGGTILNQPQHFGDGTRLSIL.